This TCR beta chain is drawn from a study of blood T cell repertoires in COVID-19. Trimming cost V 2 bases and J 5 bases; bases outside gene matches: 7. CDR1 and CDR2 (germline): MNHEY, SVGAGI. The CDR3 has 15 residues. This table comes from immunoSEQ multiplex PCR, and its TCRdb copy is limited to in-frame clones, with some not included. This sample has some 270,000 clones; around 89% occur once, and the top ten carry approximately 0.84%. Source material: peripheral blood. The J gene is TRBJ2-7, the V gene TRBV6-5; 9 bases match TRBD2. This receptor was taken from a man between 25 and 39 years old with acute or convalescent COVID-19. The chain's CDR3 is CASSYGSSGTNEQYF. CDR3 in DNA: TGTGCCAGCAGTTACGGCTCTAGCGGGACTAACGAGCAGTACTTC.